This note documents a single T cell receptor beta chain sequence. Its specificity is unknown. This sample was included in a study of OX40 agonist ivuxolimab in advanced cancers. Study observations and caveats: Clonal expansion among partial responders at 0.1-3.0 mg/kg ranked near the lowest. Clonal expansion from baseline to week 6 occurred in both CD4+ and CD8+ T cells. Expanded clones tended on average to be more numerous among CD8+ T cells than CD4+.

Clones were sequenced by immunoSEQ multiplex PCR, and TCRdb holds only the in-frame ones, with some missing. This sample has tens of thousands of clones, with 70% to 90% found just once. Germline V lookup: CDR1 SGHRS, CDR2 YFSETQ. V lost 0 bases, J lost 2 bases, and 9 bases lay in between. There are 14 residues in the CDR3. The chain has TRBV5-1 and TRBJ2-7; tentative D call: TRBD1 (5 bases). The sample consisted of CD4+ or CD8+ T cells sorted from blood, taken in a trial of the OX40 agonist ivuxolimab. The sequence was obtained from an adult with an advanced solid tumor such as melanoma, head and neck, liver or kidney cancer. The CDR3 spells CASSLGQSAYEQYF. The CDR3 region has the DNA TGCGCCAGCAGCTTGGGACAGAGTGCCTACGAGCAGTACTTC.